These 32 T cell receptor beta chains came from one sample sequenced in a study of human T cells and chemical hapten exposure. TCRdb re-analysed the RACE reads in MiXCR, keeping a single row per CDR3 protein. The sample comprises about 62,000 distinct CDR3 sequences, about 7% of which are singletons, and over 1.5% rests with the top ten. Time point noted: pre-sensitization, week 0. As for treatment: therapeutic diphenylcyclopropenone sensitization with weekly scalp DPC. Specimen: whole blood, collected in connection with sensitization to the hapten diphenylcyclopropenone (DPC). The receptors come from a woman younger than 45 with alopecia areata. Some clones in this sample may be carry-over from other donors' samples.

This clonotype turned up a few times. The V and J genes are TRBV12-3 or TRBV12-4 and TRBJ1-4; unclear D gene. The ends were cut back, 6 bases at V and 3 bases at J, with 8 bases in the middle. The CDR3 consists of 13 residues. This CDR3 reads CASRKESNEKLFF. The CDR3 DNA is TGTGCCAGCAGGAAAGAGTCTAATGAAAAACTGTTTTTT.

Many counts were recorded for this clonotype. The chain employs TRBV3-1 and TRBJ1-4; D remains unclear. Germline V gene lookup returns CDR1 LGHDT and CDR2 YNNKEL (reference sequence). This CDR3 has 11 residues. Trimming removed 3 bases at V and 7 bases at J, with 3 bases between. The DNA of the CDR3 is TGTGCCAGCAGCCAGCGTGAAAAACTGTTTTTT. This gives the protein CASSQREKLFF.

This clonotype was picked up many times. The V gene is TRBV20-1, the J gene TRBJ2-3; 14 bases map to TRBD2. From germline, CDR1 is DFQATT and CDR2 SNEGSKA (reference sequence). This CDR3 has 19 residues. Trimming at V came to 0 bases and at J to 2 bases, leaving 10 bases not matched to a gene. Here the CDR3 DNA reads TGCAGTGCTAGAGACCCGACTAGCGGGGGGGCGGCGTTCACAGATACGCAGTATTTT. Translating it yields CSARDPTSGGAAFTDTQYF.

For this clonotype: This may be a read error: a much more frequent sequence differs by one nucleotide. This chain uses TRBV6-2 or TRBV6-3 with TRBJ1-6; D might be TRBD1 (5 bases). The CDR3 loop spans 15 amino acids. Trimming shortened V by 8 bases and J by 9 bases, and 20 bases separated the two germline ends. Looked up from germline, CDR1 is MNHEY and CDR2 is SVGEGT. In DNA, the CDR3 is TGTGCCAGCCGAAGCGGACAAAACAGGTGTTCACCCCTCCACTTT. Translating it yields CASRSGQNRCSPLHF.

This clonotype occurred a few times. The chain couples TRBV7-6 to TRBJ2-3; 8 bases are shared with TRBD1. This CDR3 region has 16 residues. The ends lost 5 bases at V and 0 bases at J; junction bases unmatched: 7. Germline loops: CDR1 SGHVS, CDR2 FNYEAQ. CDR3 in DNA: TGTGCCAGCAGCCTCACAGGGGGAACGAGCACAGATACGCAGTATTTT. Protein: CASSLTGGTSTDTQYF.

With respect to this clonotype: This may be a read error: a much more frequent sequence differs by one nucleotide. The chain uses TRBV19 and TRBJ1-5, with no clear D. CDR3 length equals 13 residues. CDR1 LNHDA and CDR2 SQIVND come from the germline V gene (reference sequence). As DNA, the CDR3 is TGTACCAGTAGATGGCAGGCCAATCAGCCCCAGCATTTT. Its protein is CTSRWQANQPQHF.

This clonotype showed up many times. The CDR3 sequence: CASSLGGAVFAFF. CDR3 nucleotides: TGTGCCAGCAGTTTAGGGGGCGCAGTTTTCGCTTTCTTT. J is TRBJ1-1 and V is TRBV12-3 or TRBV12-4; tentatively, D is TRBD1 (5 bases). Trimming removed 1 base from V and 11 bases from J, with 14 bases in between. The CDR3 covers 13 residues.

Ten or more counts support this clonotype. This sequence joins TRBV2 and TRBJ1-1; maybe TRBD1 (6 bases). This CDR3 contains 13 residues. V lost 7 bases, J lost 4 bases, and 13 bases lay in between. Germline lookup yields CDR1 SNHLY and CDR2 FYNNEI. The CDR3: CASIFGGPTEAFF. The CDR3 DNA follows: TGTGCCAGCATTTTTGGGGGCCCCACTGAAGCTTTCTTT. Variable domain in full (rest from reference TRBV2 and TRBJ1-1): EPEVTQTPSHQVTQMGQEVILRCVPISNHLYFYWYRQILGQKVEFLVSFYNNEISEKSEIFDDQFSVERPDGSNFTLKIRSTKLEDSAMYFCASIFGGPTEAFFGQGTRLTVV.

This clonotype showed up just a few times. CDR3 coding DNA: TGCAGCGTTGAGACCCAAAGGGGCTATGGCTACACCTTC. This gives the protein CSVETQRGYGYTF. The chain recombines TRBV29-1 with TRBJ1-2; TRBD1 is a possible D gene (5 bases). CDR1 SQVTM and CDR2 ANQGSEA come from the germline V gene. V lost 3 bases, J lost 4 bases, and 12 bases lay in between. The CDR3 runs 13 residues.

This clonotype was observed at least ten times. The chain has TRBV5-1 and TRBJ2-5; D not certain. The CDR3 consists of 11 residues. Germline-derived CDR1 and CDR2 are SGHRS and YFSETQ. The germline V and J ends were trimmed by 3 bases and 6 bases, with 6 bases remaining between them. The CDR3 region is CASSYSKTQYF. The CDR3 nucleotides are TGCGCCAGCAGCTATAGTAAGACCCAGTACTTC. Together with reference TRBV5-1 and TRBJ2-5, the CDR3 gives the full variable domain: KAGVTQTPRYLIKTRGQQVTLSCSPISGHRSVSWYQQTPGQGLQFLFEYFSETQRNKGNFPGRFSGRQFSNSRSEMNVSTLELGDSALYLCASSYSKTQYFGPGTRLLVL.

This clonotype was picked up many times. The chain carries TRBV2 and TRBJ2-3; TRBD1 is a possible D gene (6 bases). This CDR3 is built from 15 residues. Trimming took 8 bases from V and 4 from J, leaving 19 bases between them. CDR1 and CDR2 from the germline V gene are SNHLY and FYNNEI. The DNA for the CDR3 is TGTGCCAGCCAGGGGCGAGGAAGGGGAGCAGATACGCAGTATTTT. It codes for CASQGRGRGADTQYF.

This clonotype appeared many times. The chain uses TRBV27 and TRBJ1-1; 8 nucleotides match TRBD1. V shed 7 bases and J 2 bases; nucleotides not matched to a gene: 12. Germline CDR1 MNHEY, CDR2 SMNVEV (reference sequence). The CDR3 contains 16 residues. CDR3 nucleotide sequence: TGTGCCAGCACTCCGATGACAGGGGCCCCTAACACTGAAGCTTTCTTT. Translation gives CASTPMTGAPNTEAFF.

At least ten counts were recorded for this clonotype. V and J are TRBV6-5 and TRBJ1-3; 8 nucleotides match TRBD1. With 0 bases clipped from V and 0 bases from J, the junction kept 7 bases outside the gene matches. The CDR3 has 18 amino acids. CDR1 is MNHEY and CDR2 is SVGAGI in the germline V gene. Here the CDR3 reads CASSYSMAGGFSGNTIYF. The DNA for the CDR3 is TGTGCCAGCAGTTACTCGATGGCAGGGGGCTTCTCTGGAAACACCATATATTTT.

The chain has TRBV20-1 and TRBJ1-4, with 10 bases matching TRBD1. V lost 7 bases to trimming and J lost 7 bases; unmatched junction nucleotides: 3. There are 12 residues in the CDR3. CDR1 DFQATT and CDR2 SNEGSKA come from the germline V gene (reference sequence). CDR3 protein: CSGTGGGEKLFF. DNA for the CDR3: TGCAGTGGGACAGGGGGAGGTGAAAAACTGTTTTTT.

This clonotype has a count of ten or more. The DNA for the CDR3 is TGTGCCAGCAGCTTAGGCAGGGAGAACACTGAAGCTTTCTTT. Translating gives CASSLGRENTEAFF. This chain uses TRBV11-2 with TRBJ1-1, with D tentatively TRBD1 (5 bases). V gave up 1 base and J gave up 1 base, with 7 bases separating them. This CDR3 is 14 amino acids long. CDR1 and CDR2 (germline): SGHAT, FQNNGV.

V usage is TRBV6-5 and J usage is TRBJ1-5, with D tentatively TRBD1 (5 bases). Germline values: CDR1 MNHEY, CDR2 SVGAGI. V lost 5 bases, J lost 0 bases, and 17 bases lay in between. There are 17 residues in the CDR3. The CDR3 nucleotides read TGTGCCAGCAGTGCCACGAGGGGTCGATATAGCAATCAGCCCCAGCATTTT. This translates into CASSATRGRYSNQPQHF.

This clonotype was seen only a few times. The CDR3 is CASSDQGGSNEQYF. The DNA of the CDR3 is TGTGCCAGCAGTGATCAGGGGGGGTCCAACGAGCAGTACTTC. The chain combines TRBV2 with TRBJ2-7; D may correspond to TRBD1 or TRBD2 (7 bases each). There are 14 residues in the CDR3. Trimming pared 3 bases from V and 5 bases from J, leaving 14 bases between. The germline gives CDR1 SNHLY, CDR2 FYNNEI. The complete variable domain, with remaining parts taken from reference TRBV2 and TRBJ2-7, reads EPEVTQTPSHQVTQMGQEVILRCVPISNHLYFYWYRQILGQKVEFLVSFYNNEISEKSEIFDDQFSVERPDGSNFTLKIRSTKLEDSAMYFCASSDQGGSNEQYFGPGTRLTVT.

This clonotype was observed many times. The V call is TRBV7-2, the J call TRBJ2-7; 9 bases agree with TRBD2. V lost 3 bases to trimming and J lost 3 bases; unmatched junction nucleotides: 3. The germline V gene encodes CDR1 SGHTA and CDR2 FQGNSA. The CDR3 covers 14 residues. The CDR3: CASSLASGDYEQYF. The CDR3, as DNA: TGTGCCAGCAGCTTGGCTAGCGGGGACTACGAGCAGTACTTC.

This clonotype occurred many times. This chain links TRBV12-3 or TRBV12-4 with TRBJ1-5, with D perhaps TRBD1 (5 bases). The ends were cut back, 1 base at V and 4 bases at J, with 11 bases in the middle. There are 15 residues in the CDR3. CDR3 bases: TGTGCCAGCAGTTTAGGGGCAGGGATAAATCAGCCCCAGCATTTT. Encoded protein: CASSLGAGINQPQHF.

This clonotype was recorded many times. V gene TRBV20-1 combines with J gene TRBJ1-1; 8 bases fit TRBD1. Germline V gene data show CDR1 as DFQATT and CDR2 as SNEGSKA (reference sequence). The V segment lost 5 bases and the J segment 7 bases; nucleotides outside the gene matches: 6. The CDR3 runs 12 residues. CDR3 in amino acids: CSAPGQGVEAFF. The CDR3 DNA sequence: TGCAGTGCTCCTGGACAGGGCGTTGAAGCTTTCTTT.

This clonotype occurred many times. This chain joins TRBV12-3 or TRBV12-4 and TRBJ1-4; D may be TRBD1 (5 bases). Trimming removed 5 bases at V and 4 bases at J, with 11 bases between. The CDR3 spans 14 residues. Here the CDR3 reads CASSPGTLNEKLFF. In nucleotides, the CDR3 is TGTGCCAGCAGTCCCGGGACCCTTAATGAAAAACTGTTTTTT.

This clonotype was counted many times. Here the CDR3 reads CASSPRDFAVLTF. The CDR3, as DNA: TGTGCCAGCAGTCCCAGGGACTTCGCCGTCCTGACTTTC. The V and J genes are TRBV27 and TRBJ2-6, with D tentatively TRBD2 (6 bases). Germline-derived CDR1 and CDR2 are MNHEY and SMNVEV (reference sequence). The CDR3 runs to 13 residues. Trimming took off 5 bases at V and 12 bases at J, with 14 bases between the two ends.

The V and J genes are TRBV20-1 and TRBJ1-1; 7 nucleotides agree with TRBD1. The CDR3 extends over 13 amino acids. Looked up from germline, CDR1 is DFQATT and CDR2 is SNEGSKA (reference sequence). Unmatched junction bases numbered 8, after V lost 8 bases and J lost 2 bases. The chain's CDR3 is CSPRQGGNTEAFF. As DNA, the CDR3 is TGCAGTCCGAGACAGGGAGGAAACACTGAAGCTTTCTTT.

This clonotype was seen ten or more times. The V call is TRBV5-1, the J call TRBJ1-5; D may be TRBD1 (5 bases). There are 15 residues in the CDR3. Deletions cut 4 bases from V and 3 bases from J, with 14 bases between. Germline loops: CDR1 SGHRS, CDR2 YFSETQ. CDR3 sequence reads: CASSPDPGANQPQHF. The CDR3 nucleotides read TGCGCCAGCAGCCCCGACCCTGGGGCCAATCAGCCCCAGCATTTT.

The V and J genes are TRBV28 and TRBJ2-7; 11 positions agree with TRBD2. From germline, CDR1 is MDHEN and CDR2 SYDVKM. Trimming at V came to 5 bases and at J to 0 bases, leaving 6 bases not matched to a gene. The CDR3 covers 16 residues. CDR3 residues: CASSVTSGGLSYEQYF. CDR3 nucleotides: TGTGCCAGCAGTGTCACTAGCGGGGGCCTCTCCTACGAGCAGTACTTC.

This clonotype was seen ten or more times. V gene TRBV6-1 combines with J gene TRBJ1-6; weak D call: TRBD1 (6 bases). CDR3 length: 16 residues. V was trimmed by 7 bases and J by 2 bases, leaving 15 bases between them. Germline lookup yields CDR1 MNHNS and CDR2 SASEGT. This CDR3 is CASITGRSPYNSPLHF. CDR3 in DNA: TGTGCCAGCATCACAGGGAGGAGCCCCTATAATTCACCCCTCCACTTT.

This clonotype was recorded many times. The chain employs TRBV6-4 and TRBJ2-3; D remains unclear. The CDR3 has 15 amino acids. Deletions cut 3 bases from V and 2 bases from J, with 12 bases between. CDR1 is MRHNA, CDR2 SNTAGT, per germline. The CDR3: CASSDSPADTDTQYF. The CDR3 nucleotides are TGTGCCAGCAGTGATTCCCCCGCGGACACAGATACGCAGTATTTT.

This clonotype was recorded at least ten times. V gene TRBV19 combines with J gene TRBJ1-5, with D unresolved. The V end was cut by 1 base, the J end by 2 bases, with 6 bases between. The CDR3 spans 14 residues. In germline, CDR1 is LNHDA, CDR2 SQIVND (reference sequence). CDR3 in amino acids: CASSIVVGNQPQHF. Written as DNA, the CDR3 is TGTGCCAGTAGTATAGTCGTGGGCAATCAGCCCCAGCATTTT.

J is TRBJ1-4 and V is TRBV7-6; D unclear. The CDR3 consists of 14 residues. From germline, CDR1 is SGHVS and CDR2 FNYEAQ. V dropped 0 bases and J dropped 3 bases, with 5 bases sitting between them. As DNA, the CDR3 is TGTGCCAGCAGCTTAGCTGGGTCTAATGAAAAACTGTTTTTT. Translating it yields CASSLAGSNEKLFF.

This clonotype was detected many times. The CDR3 bases are TGTGCCAGCAGTTGGACAGGGGGCGTAGAGGCTGAAGCTTTCTTT. Amino acids: CASSWTGGVEAEAFF. The genes are TRBV27 and TRBJ1-1; 11 nucleotides align to TRBD1. Per germline, CDR1 MNHEY and CDR2 SMNVEV (reference sequence). The V gene end was trimmed by 4 bases and the J gene end by 6 bases; junction bases not matched to a gene: 7. This CDR3 comprises 15 residues.

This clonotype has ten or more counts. The CDR3 coding sequence is TGTGCCAGCAGTCCAGAATACCGGGGGCTAGGGCGAGTCATTCAGTACTTC. Protein sequence: CASSPEYRGLGRVIQYF. V gene TRBV27 combines with J gene TRBJ2-4, with D perhaps matching TRBD1 or TRBD2 (6 bases each). Trimming shortened V by 5 bases and J by 9 bases, and 26 bases separated the two germline ends. The CDR3 loop spans 17 amino acids. CDR1 and CDR2 (germline): MNHEY, SMNVEV (reference sequence).

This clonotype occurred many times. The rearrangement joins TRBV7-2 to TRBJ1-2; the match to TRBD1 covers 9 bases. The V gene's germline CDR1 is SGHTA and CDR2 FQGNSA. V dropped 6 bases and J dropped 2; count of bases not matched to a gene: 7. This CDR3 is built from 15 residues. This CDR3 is CASSSGTGHNYGYTF. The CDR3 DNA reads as TGTGCCAGCAGTTCCGGGACAGGGCACAACTATGGCTACACCTTC.